This T cell receptor (beta chain) was obtained from a study of control samples from healthy donors and cancer patients. The assay was immunoSEQ multiplex PCR, and TCRdb's table has in-frame clones only and misses some. The repertoire holds 70,000 to 100,000 clones, 91% seen once, with 15% to 20% in the top ten. The CDR3 is made up of 13 amino acids. The germline CDR1 and CDR2 sequences are KGHDR and SFDVKD. V lost 3 bases, J lost 5 bases, and 10 bases lay in between. Source material: blood. The V and J genes are TRBV24-1 and TRBJ2-7; maybe TRBD1 (6 bases). The sequence was collected from a man aged 45 to 65 in good health. The CDR3 protein is CATSDVNRDEQYF. CDR3 sequence (DNA): TGTGCCACCAGTGATGTGAACAGGGACGAGCAGTACTTC.